This TCR beta chain was captured in a study of naive and memory T cell subsets. Study results and caveats: Gini index rose across naive, CM, EM and EMRA in CD4 and CD8. Possibly reflecting memory cells re-expressing CD45RA, a few larger clonotypes occurred in naive repertoires, especially CD8. In naive cells, over 90% of TCR sequences were seen only once.

This clonotype was found a few times. The antigen remains unidentified. V lost 7 bases and J lost 7; bases outside the gene matches: 22. The length of the CDR3 is 17 residues. Germline CDR1 is MNHEY and CDR2 is SMNVEV (reference sequence). CMV status came from CD4+ IFNgamma after overnight CMV lysate stimulation. An equimolar mix of two oligonucleotides served as the beta constant-region primer for TRBC1 and TRBC2. Nested alpha and beta constant-region primers with the SP2 primer drove four PCR rounds on ligated cDNA. TCRdb itself ran the UMI-ligation and nested PCR reads through MiXCR, one entry per CDR3 protein. The data show 90,000 to 120,000 distinct CDR3 sequences, 14% seen once.

The sample taken for sequencing was naive CD8+ T cells from blood. The chain links TRBV27 to TRBJ2-7, with TRBD2 matching 7 bases. The receptor comes from a human donor in good health. CDR3 in DNA: TGTGCCAGCACCTCCCTGCTGGCGGGAGAGGTTTTGGAGGAGCAGTACTTC. Encoded protein: CASTSLLAGEVLEEQYF.